Each of the 3 T cell receptor beta chains below was sequenced from the same sample in a study of T-cell memory formation after mild COVID-19. TCRdb re-called the 5' RACE reads with MiXCR, one entry per CDR3 protein. This sample has 500,000 to 550,000 distinct CDR3 sequences, with over 20% found just once. The sequencing input was PBMCs or a T cell subset sorted from them (not recorded which). Receptors originate from an adult woman who had mild COVID-19 (a few samples of this study predate the infection). Cell type and time point are not known.

A few counts support this clonotype. The chain combines TRBV19 with TRBJ2-7, with a possible D match to TRBD1 (5 bases). The V and J ends lost 7 bases and 3 bases respectively, with 22 bases between them. The germline CDR1 and CDR2 sequences are LNHDA and SQIVND (reference sequence). This CDR3 has 16 amino acids. The CDR3 is CASMVRGQGGVYEQYF. CDR3 in DNA: TGTGCCAGTATGGTTAGGGGTCAGGGTGGAGTCTACGAGCAGTACTTC.

Only a few counts were recorded for this clonotype. The rearrangement links TRBV4-2 to TRBJ2-1; TRBD2 agrees at 9 bases. With 0 bases clipped from V and 7 bases from J, the junction kept 1 base outside the gene matches. CDR3 size: 14 residues. Per germline, CDR1 LGHNA and CDR2 YNFKEQ. This chain's CDR3 is CASSQDAGGNEQFF. The CDR3 region has the DNA TGTGCCAGCAGCCAAGATGCGGGAGGGAATGAGCAGTTCTTC.

This sequence joins TRBV20-1 and TRBJ1-1; perhaps TRBD1 as D (6 bases). This CDR3 is built from 14 residues. V lost 2 bases, J lost 0 bases, and 10 bases lay in between. Germline CDR1 reads DFQATT; CDR2 reads SNEGSKA (reference sequence). The CDR3 coding sequence is TGCAGTGCTAGAAGGGGGGCTATGAACACTGAAGCTTTCTTT. As protein: CSARRGAMNTEAFF.